This record covers a single T cell receptor (beta chain). The entry originates in a study of T cell changes during pregnancy in multiple sclerosis. This CDR3 region has 11 residues. Germline CDR1 SEHNR, CDR2 FQNEAQ (reference sequence). The germline V and J ends were trimmed by 5 bases and 6 bases, with 4 bases remaining between them. Some clones are missing from TCRdb's copy, which holds only in-frame ones; the method was immunoSEQ multiplex PCR. The table records about 100,000 clones, around nine tenths of them present only once. The sequence was collected from a female donor with multiple sclerosis, enrolled in a pregnancy study. This specimen consisted of peripheral blood, obtained in the second trimester of pregnancy. The chain carries TRBV7-9 and TRBJ2-2; D not resolved. CDR3 nucleotides: TGTGCCAGCAGCGTCTCCGGGGAGCTGTTTTTT. Translating it yields CASSVSGELFF.